The subject of this entry is one TCR beta chain. The use of a sample-barcoded 5' primer and a J-beta primer mix characterized a second PCR of about 6 to 11 cycles. The study obtained at least 3 million CDR3-containing paired-end reads from every sample. TCRdb itself ran the 5' RACE reads through MiXCR, one entry per CDR3 protein. The table includes 1.5 million to 2 million distinct CDR3 sequences, 49% detected once. This sample stems from a study of blood T cells in healthy people across ages. Isolated PBMCs totaled at least 6.5 million in each sample. CDR3 size: 18 residues. Trimming removed 7 bases at V and 2 bases at J, with 21 bases between. In germline, CDR1 is MNHNS, CDR2 SASEGT.

Material for sequencing was blood. The J gene is TRBJ2-6, the V gene TRBV6-1, with D perhaps matching TRBD2 (5 bases). The sequence came from a woman in her forties in good health. CDR3 sequence reads: CASKRQRLATAGANVLTF. The CDR3 DNA sequence: TGTGCCAGCAAACGGCAAAGGCTAGCTACCGCTGGGGCCAACGTCCTGACTTTC.